These 20 T cell receptor beta chains came from one sample sequenced in a study of T cell responses to AZD1222 COVID-19 vaccine. Profiling relied on immunoSEQ multiplex PCR, and the TCRdb table lists in-frame clones only, not all of them. The repertoire consists of around 150,000 clones, with approximately 91% occurring once and the leading ten covering more than 0.9%. The material sequenced was peripheral blood, taken 28 days after the second AZD1222 dose. The receptors stem from an adult who received the AZD1222 COVID-19 vaccine.

The chain combines TRBV19 with TRBJ2-3; 12 bases map to TRBD1. Germline V gene data show CDR1 as LNHDA and CDR2 as SQIVND (reference sequence). The CDR3 runs to 16 residues. The junction had 5 bases not matched to a gene; V was cut back by 5 bases and J by 2 bases. Written as DNA, the CDR3 is TGTGCCAGTAGTTCGGGACAGGGGGCTATCACAGATACGCAGTATTTT. This encodes CASSSGQGAITDTQYF.

This chain connects TRBV9 to TRBJ2-7, with 7 nucleotides matching TRBD1. The CDR3 has 14 amino acids. The J segment lost 3 bases and the V segment lost 0 bases, leaving 3 bases of the junction unmatched. Germline CDR1 SGDLS, CDR2 YYNGEE. The CDR3 here is CASSVAAGGYEQYF. The CDR3 region has the DNA TGTGCCAGCAGCGTAGCGGCAGGGGGCTACGAGCAGTACTTC.

The chain joins TRBV15 to TRBJ1-3; a weak D match, TRBD1 (6 bases). V was pared by 5 bases and J by 4 bases, with 12 bases between. Germline V lookup: CDR1 LNHNV, CDR2 YYDKDF (reference sequence). The CDR3 runs to 14 residues. The CDR3 here is CATSEGGSGNTIYF. As DNA, the CDR3 is TGTGCCACCAGCGAGGGGGGTTCGGGAAACACCATATATTTT.

The rearrangement links TRBV6-6 to TRBJ2-5, with unresolved D. CDR1 and CDR2 (germline): MNHNY, SVGAGI (reference sequence). Trimming removed 2 bases at V and 5 bases at J, with 3 bases between. This CDR3 spans 11 amino acids. Written as DNA, the CDR3 is TGTGCCAGCAGTTACGGCGAGACCCAGTACTTC. Its translation is CASSYGETQYF.

The chain joins TRBV9 to TRBJ1-6, with D unclear. CDR1 and CDR2 from the germline V gene are SGDLS and YYNGEE. Trimming cost V 0 bases and J 0 bases, with 7 bases left between them. The CDR3 runs 16 residues. CDR3 sequence reads: CASSVGSSSYNSPLHF. In nucleotides, the CDR3 is TGTGCCAGCAGCGTAGGTTCCAGCTCCTATAATTCACCCCTCCACTTT.

The chain has TRBV5-1 and TRBJ2-5; D gene uncertain. The ends were cut back, 0 bases at V and 4 bases at J, with 7 bases in the middle. This CDR3 has 13 residues. The germline V gene encodes CDR1 SGHRS and CDR2 YFSETQ. This CDR3 reads CASSLESPETQYF. DNA for the CDR3: TGCGCCAGCAGCTTGGAGTCCCCAGAGACCCAGTACTTC.

The J gene is TRBJ1-4, the V gene TRBV4-2, with D hard to call. Germline CDR1 is LGHNA and CDR2 is YNFKEQ. The ends were cut back, 2 bases at V and 8 bases at J, with 18 bases in the middle. The CDR3 is 16 amino acids. The CDR3 region has the DNA TGTGCCAGCAGCCAACAATCCGGGCCGTTTGGGGAAAAACTGTTTTTT. Encoded protein: CASSQQSGPFGEKLFF.

The chain links TRBV19 to TRBJ2-1; 10 bases fit TRBD2. This CDR3 contains 17 residues. V trimming: 4 bases; J trimming: 5 bases; junction bases outside the gene matches: 11. Germline V gene sequence: CDR1 LNHDA, CDR2 SQIVND (reference sequence). Written as DNA, the CDR3 is TGTGCCAGTAGTAATGAAGCGGGGGGGCCCATTGACAATGAGCAGTTCTTC. Protein sequence: CASSNEAGGPIDNEQFF.

V and J are TRBV12-3 or TRBV12-4 and TRBJ1-1; no clear D gene. Trimming took off 6 bases at V and 4 bases at J, with 12 bases between the two ends. The CDR3 totals 13 residues. CDR3 in DNA: TGTGCCAGCAGACCTACACCCTCCACTGAAGCTTTCTTT. Translation gives CASRPTPSTEAFF.

Turning to this clone: Other DNA sequences in this specimen translate into the identical CDR3. The J gene is TRBJ2-7, the V gene TRBV28, with TRBD1 identical over 9 bases. Trimming cost V 6 bases and J 2 bases; bases outside gene matches: 8. CDR3 length: 15 residues. Per the germline V gene, CDR1 is MDHEN and CDR2 is SYDVKM. CDR3 bases: TGTGCCAGCAGCCCTGCCGGGACAGGGACCTACGAGCAGTACTTC. It encodes CASSPAGTGTYEQYF.

The gene calls are TRBV14 and TRBJ1-2; no clear D. The CDR3 is 13 amino acids. V was shortened by 0 bases and J by 4 bases, with 6 bases between the two germline ends. Per germline, CDR1 SGHDN and CDR2 FVKESK. The CDR3 reads CASSQDLPYGYTF. Written as DNA, the CDR3 is TGTGCCAGCAGCCAAGATCTCCCCTATGGCTACACCTTC.

V and J are TRBV2 and TRBJ1-1, with 8 positions matching TRBD1. V dropped 6 bases and J dropped 4; count of bases not matched to a gene: 4. Germline V gene data show CDR1 as SNHLY and CDR2 as FYNNEI. The CDR3 spans 13 residues. CDR3: CASRVTGGTEAFF. As DNA, the CDR3 is TGTGCCAGCAGGGTCACAGGGGGCACTGAAGCTTTCTTT.

This clone was recorded only once. The chain uses TRBV19 and TRBJ2-1; 7 bases are a match to TRBD1. With 3 bases clipped from V and 1 base from J, the junction kept 15 bases outside the gene matches. In germline, CDR1 is LNHDA, CDR2 SQIVND (reference sequence). This CDR3 is built from 19 residues. Here the CDR3 reads CASSMVNRGIFRSYNEQFF. The CDR3 nucleotides read TGTGCCAGTAGTATGGTGAACAGGGGAATCTTTAGGTCCTACAATGAGCAGTTCTTC.

The chain couples TRBV2 to TRBJ1-5; D is uncertain. This CDR3 is 14 amino acids long. V gave up 5 bases and J gave up 4 bases, with 12 bases separating them. Germline-derived CDR1 and CDR2 are SNHLY and FYNNEI. CDR3 DNA sequence: TGTGCCAGCAGTTGGAGAAGCGAAAATCAGCCCCAGCATTTT. It encodes CASSWRSENQPQHF.

This CDR3 reads CASSVAGAHSSYGYTF. CDR3 in DNA: TGTGCCAGCAGCGTAGCGGGTGCCCACTCCTCCTATGGCTACACCTTC. The chain employs TRBV9 and TRBJ1-2; no definite D call. The germline V gene encodes CDR1 SGDLS and CDR2 YYNGEE. The V gene lost 0 bases and the J gene lost 4 bases, with 16 bases spanning the gap. CDR3 length equals 16 residues. The complete variable domain, with remaining parts taken from reference TRBV9 and TRBJ1-2, reads DSGVTQTPKHLITATGQRVTLRCSPRSGDLSVYWYQQSLDQGLQFLIQYYNGEERAKGNILERFSAQQFPDLHSELNLSSLELGDSALYFCASSVAGAHSSYGYTFGSGTRLTVV.

The J gene is TRBJ2-2, the V gene TRBV7-8, with D maybe TRBD1 (6 bases). The ends were cut back, 6 bases at V and 1 base at J, with 9 bases in the middle. Germline CDR1 and CDR2: SGHVS and FQNEAQ. The CDR3 is made up of 14 amino acids. The CDR3 bases are TGTGCCAGCAGTAGGACAGTGAACACCGGGGAGCTGTTTTTT. Translated, it gives CASSRTVNTGELFF.

The chain joins TRBV13 to TRBJ1-2; tentative D call: TRBD1 (5 bases). Germline V lookup: CDR1 PRHDT, CDR2 FYEKMQ (reference sequence). CDR3 length equals 15 residues. V was pared by 5 bases and J by 1 base, with 14 bases between. CDR3 sequence reads: CASSTIRDVNYGYTF. CDR3 DNA: TGTGCCAGCAGCACGATCCGGGACGTTAACTATGGCTACACCTTC.

The J gene is TRBJ2-7, the V gene TRBV18; 10 nucleotides line up with TRBD1. CDR3 size: 15 residues. The V segment lost 3 bases and the J segment 6 bases; nucleotides outside the gene matches: 8. Germline V gives CDR1 KGHSH, CDR2 LQKENI. CDR3 DNA sequence: TGTGCCAGCTCACCGACCGGGACAGGGGCTCCCGAGCAGTACTTC. Protein: CASSPTGTGAPEQYF.

The CDR3 protein is CASSLADRGDTGELFF. CDR3 sequence (DNA): TGTGCCAGCAGTTTAGCGGACAGGGGTGACACCGGGGAGCTGTTTTTT. This chain links TRBV28 with TRBJ2-2; 9 bases are a match to TRBD1. This CDR3 is 16 amino acids long. The V segment lost 2 bases and the J segment 3 bases; nucleotides outside the gene matches: 4. Looked up from germline, CDR1 is MDHEN and CDR2 is SYDVKM.

This clone came up once. The V gene is TRBV7-9, the J gene TRBJ2-7; TRBD2 matches 7 bases. The CDR3 contains 12 residues. CDR1 SEHNR and CDR2 FQNEAQ come from the germline V gene (reference sequence). The ends lost 4 bases at V and 5 bases at J; junction bases unmatched: 2. CDR3 residues: CASSWGRDEQYF. The CDR3 DNA sequence: TGTGCCAGCAGCTGGGGGAGGGACGAGCAGTACTTC.